The following is a T cell receptor (beta chain) sequence with its context. Its target antigen remains unknown. One base away there is no much larger clone; base qualities are not given. From its cysteine to its phenylalanine, the CDR3 spans 13 amino acids. CDR3 DNA is the only sequence kept; it has 39 bases, read in frame from the first base. Unmatched junction bases come to 4, with V trimmed by 8 bases and J by 5 bases. CDR1 SGHTS and CDR2 YDEGEE were looked up in the germline V gene. The intended sense of this specimen's time point label: about 28 days (+/-7) after the second vaccine dose. Because spike-specific TCR depth and breadth did not differ between the two schedules, AZD1222 recipients who got a second dose at roughly 4 weeks were pooled with those who got a second dose at roughly 12 weeks. Vaccinee samples were obtained from the UK trials COV001 and COV002, which included a single-blind randomized controlled phase 2/3 trial of AZD1222 (ChAdOx1 nCoV-19) in healthy adults. Trial participant PBMC samples were collected at day 0 and day 28 after the second dose for TCRbeta chain sequencing.

The CDR3 regions of human TCRbeta chains were subjected to immunosequencing. The authors processed their data as follows. TCRs in the repertoires were matched against a reference library of SARS-CoV-2-specific TCRs that had been generated with the MIRA antigen-specificity platform. Breadth meant the fraction of unique TCRs that were SARS-CoV-2-associated, whereas depth meant the fraction of total T cells that were SARS-CoV-2-associated. Each spike-specific TCR was assigned to its reactive spike region and to a CD4 or CD8 class using the MIRA data. Log10-transformed breadth and depth values were compared by one-way ANOVA with Sidak's multiple comparisons tests. The table was pulled from immuneACCESS by TCRdb, which kept in-frame rearrangements only. Such tables lose some clones; where checked, under half of the loss comes from unresolved V genes, and the rest has no known cause. That table gives V, J and clone size, and the DNA gave D and trimming. This sample comprises about 140,000 clones, more than 70% of them detected only once. Around 3% of the sample is taken by the ten largest.

The data originate from a study of T cell responses to AZD1222 COVID-19 vaccine (dated by TCRdb to the early 2020s). Study-wide context: A total of about 230 trial participants underwent TCR sequencing, of whom nearly 210 received two doses of AZD1222 and 26 received two doses of the MenACWY control vaccine. Enrollment into the trials was organized by age into subgroups of 18-55, 56-69 and 70-plus years, and those subgroups contained roughly 150, 30 and 60 TCR-sequenced participants, respectively. Broad study findings and their caveats: In the small 56-69-year group, the increase in depth fell short of significance, most likely because of low power. No day 14 peak-response samples were available, so repertoires were characterized only after the peak T cell response. Reportedly, almost half of the unique spike-specific TCRs recognized epitopes lying outside the regions that are mutated in the B.1.351 and B.1.1.7 variants. Only five or six AZD1222 recipients were SARS-CoV-2 seropositive at baseline, limiting conclusions about previously exposed vaccinees. Participants were mostly white British, with more females than males. The authors suggested clonal diversity may have been underestimated. After two AZD1222 doses, both the breadth and the depth of spike-specific TCRs were significantly higher than at day 0 and than in MenACWY recipients. The vaccine-associated CD4 TCRs covered the entire spike protein, and the dominant responses fell in regions 160-218 and 743-854.

The material was peripheral blood, obtained 28 days after the second AZD1222 dose. The receptor was derived from an adult who received the AZD1222 COVID-19 vaccine. The V and J genes are TRBV5-8 and TRBJ2-3, with 11 bases aligning to TRBD2. The CDR3 region has the sequence CASTSGRGDTQYF. The sequenced DNA: TGTGCCAGTACTAGCGGGAGAGGAGATACGCAGTATTTT.